Following are 21 T cell receptor beta chains from one sample sequenced in a study of molecular identifiers for immune sequencing clone quantification. From the PCR reads, TCRdb called clonotypes with MiXCR, one entry per CDR3 protein. The table lists about 510,000 distinct CDR3 sequences, 20% to 25% of them singletons. What was sequenced was naive CD8+ T cells from blood, with Jurkat cell RNA spiked in. This sample's subset: FACS-sorted CD8+CD4-CCR7+CD45RA+ naive T cells. These receptors came from a human donor in good health. Some libraries in this study had Jurkat cell RNA spiked in.

CDR3 bases: TGTGCCAGCAGCTTTTTAGGTAGGCACAATGAGCAGTTCTTC. Its translation: CASSFLGRHNEQFF. V and J are TRBV5-6 and TRBJ2-1; no clear D. The CDR3 loop spans 14 amino acids. V was cut by 2 bases and J by 5 bases, with 11 bases left in between. From germline, CDR1 is SGHDT and CDR2 YYEEEE. Using reference TRBV5-6 and TRBJ2-1 for the parts outside the CDR3, the full variable domain is DAGVTQSPTHLIKTRGQQVTLRCSPKSGHDTVSWYQQALGQGPQFIFQYYEEEERQRGNFPDRFSGHQFPNYSSELNVNALLLGDSALYLCASSFLGRHNEQFFGPGTRLTVL.

This clonotype was counted many times. The genes are TRBV4-1 and TRBJ1-5, with a weak D call TRBD1 (6 bases). Germline CDR1 MGHRA, CDR2 YSYEKL. Trimming shortened V by 2 bases and J by 3 bases, and 17 bases separated the two germline ends. There are 17 residues in the CDR3. The CDR3 region is CASSQSGGGPYNQPQHF. The CDR3, as DNA: TGCGCCAGCAGCCAAAGTGGAGGGGGGCCCTACAATCAGCCCCAGCATTTT.

Regarding this clonotype: A read error may be the cause here, since a much bigger clone is one base away. The chain links TRBV5-6 to TRBJ2-3; 7 bases match TRBD2. There are 14 residues in the CDR3. Germline V lookup: CDR1 SGHDT, CDR2 YYEEEE. CDR3 nucleotide sequence: TGTGCCAGCAGCTCAGCGGGGCCGGTAGATATGCAGTATTTT. Encoded protein: CASSSAGPVDMQYF.

This clonotype has more than one count but fewer than ten. This sequence joins TRBV4-3 and TRBJ1-3, with 9 positions matching TRBD1. This CDR3 has 17 residues. CDR1 is LGHNA, CDR2 YSLEER, per germline. The ends lost 0 bases at V and 3 bases at J; junction bases unmatched: 6. DNA for the CDR3: TGCGCCAGCAGCCAAGACGCCGGACAGGGGTTTGGAAACACCATATATTTT. As protein: CASSQDAGQGFGNTIYF.

This clonotype occurred a few times. The V call is TRBV5-4, the J call TRBJ2-7; no reliable D call. The CDR3 contains 14 residues. From germline, CDR1 is SGHNT and CDR2 YYREEE (reference sequence). V lost 4 bases, J lost 0 bases, and 11 bases lay in between. The DNA of the CDR3 is TGTGCCAGCAGCCCGGCTGGCTACTCCTACGAGCAGTACTTC. Its protein is CASSPAGYSYEQYF.

This clonotype was seen ten or more times. The rearrangement joins TRBV6-5 to TRBJ2-3; D uncertain. Looked up from germline, CDR1 is MNHEY and CDR2 is SVGAGI. V lost 0 bases to trimming and J lost 1 base, with 5 bases between them. The CDR3 is 14 amino acids. CDR3 loop: CASSYSYGTDTQYF. CDR3 in DNA: TGTGCCAGCAGTTACTCGTACGGCACAGATACGCAGTATTTT.

The chain uses TRBV12-3 or TRBV12-4 and TRBJ1-5; D not resolved. Between the trimmed V and J ends, which lost 6 bases and 1 base, there was a span of 7 bases. This CDR3 is built from 13 residues. Here the CDR3 DNA reads TGTGCCAGCAGCGTCCTAAGCAATCAGCCCCAGCATTTT. The encoded protein is CASSVLSNQPQHF.

Comments on this clonotype: A much larger clone lies one base from this, so it may be a read error. V is TRBV7-9 and J is TRBJ2-5; D gene unclear. The CDR3 contains 14 residues. The ends were cut back, 4 bases at V and 5 bases at J, with 14 bases in the middle. The V gene's germline CDR1 is SEHNR and CDR2 FQNEAQ (reference sequence). The DNA of the CDR3 is TGTGCCAGCAGCTCATACAGTGGGATTGAGACCCAGTACTTC. Protein sequence: CASSSYSGIETQYF.

The chain has TRBV13 and TRBJ2-2; possible D gene TRBD1, 5 bases. Trimming left V 5 bases short and J 5 bases short, with 18 bases between. CDR1 and CDR2 from the germline V gene are PRHDT and FYEKMQ (reference sequence). This CDR3 has 16 amino acids. The chain's CDR3 is CASSPSGQGKTGELFF. CDR3 sequence (DNA): TGTGCCAGCAGCCCATCGGGCCAGGGAAAAACCGGGGAGCTGTTTTTT.

This clonotype has ten or more counts. The V gene is TRBV7-8, the J gene TRBJ1-1; perhaps TRBD1 as D (5 bases). The CDR3 is 15 residues long. The germline CDR1 and CDR2 sequences are SGHVS and FQNEAQ. Trimming removed 2 bases from V and 4 bases from J, with 14 bases in between. CDR3 residues: CASSLSRGAFTEAFF. In DNA form, the CDR3 reads TGTGCCAGCAGCTTATCGAGGGGCGCATTCACTGAAGCTTTCTTT.

This clonotype came up a few times. V is TRBV6-5 and J is TRBJ2-7; maybe TRBD1 (5 bases). CDR3 size: 15 residues. From germline, CDR1 is MNHEY and CDR2 SVGAGI. V lost 0 bases, J lost 0 bases, and 9 bases lay in between. The CDR3 coding sequence is TGTGCCAGCAGTTACTCTTCAGGGATCTCCTACGAGCAGTACTTC. It encodes CASSYSSGISYEQYF.

The V call is TRBV7-9, the J call TRBJ2-7; D is tentatively TRBD1 or TRBD2 (6 bases each). CDR1 is SEHNR and CDR2 is FQNEAQ in the germline V gene (reference sequence). The ends were cut back, 5 bases at V and 3 bases at J, with 17 bases in the middle. The CDR3 is 15 residues long. The CDR3 loop reads CASSPGDKRHYEQYF. The CDR3 DNA reads TGTGCCAGCAGCCCGGGGGACAAGAGACACTACGAGCAGTACTTC. Using reference TRBV7-9 and TRBJ2-7 for the parts outside the CDR3, the full variable domain is DTGVSQNPRHKITKRGQNVTFRCDPISEHNRLYWYRQTLGQGPEFLTYFQNEAQLEKSRLLSDRFSAERPKGSFSTLEIQRTEQGDSAMYLCASSPGDKRHYEQYFGPGTRLTVT.

In its sample, this clonotype was seen many times. The genes are TRBV6-1 and TRBJ2-7; TRBD1 is a possible D gene (6 bases). Between the trimmed V and J ends, which lost 8 bases and 3 bases, there was a span of 14 bases. From germline, CDR1 is MNHNS and CDR2 SASEGT. This CDR3 region has 13 residues. CDR3 protein: CASADSRDYEQYF. The CDR3 nucleotides read TGTGCCAGCGCGGACAGTCGGGACTACGAGCAGTACTTC.

The chain combines TRBV29-1 with TRBJ1-2; maybe TRBD1 (6 bases). Germline CDR1 SQVTM, CDR2 ANQGSEA. The V and J ends lost 4 bases and 5 bases respectively, with 14 bases between them. The CDR3 runs to 13 residues. For the CDR3, the DNA is TGCAGCGTTGGGGGAGGAGGGGGGTATGGCTACACCTTC. Translated: CSVGGGGGYGYTF.

A word on this clonotype: This may be a read error, as it is one base from a much larger clone. Without the conserved terminal phenylalanine or tryptophan, this CDR3 likely stems from a read error. This chain links TRBV7-9 with TRBJ2-3; D unresolved. V gave up 6 bases and J gave up 6 bases, with 10 bases separating them. This CDR3 comprises 12 residues. Germline lookup yields CDR1 SEHNR and CDR2 FQNEAQ (reference sequence). CDR3 in DNA: TGTGCCAGCAGGAGTATCCCGGATACGCAGTATTAT. Protein: CASRSIPDTQYY.

This clonotype has at least ten counts. Here the CDR3 reads CASSSPGQGRYEQYF. CDR3 bases: TGTGCCAGCAGCTCGCCCGGACAGGGAAGGTACGAGCAGTACTTC. V and J are TRBV7-9 and TRBJ2-7, with 8 nucleotides matching TRBD1. The CDR3 consists of 15 residues. Germline CDR1 SEHNR, CDR2 FQNEAQ (reference sequence). The V gene end was trimmed by 4 bases and the J gene end by 4 bases; junction bases not matched to a gene: 9.

The V call is TRBV12-3 or TRBV12-4, the J call TRBJ1-4; a weak D match, TRBD1 (5 bases). The CDR3 loop spans 15 amino acids. V gave up 4 bases and J gave up 7 bases, with 16 bases separating them. Here the CDR3 reads CASSYRGLPGEKLFF. Written as DNA, the CDR3 is TGTGCCAGCAGTTACCGGGGACTACCAGGTGAAAAACTGTTTTTT.

On this clonotype itself: Given a much more abundant clone one base away, this may be a read error. V usage is TRBV5-1 and J usage is TRBJ1-1, with D maybe TRBD1 (5 bases). Between the trimmed V and J ends, which lost 4 bases and 6 bases, there was a span of 19 bases. Germline V gene lookup returns CDR1 SGHRS and CDR2 YFSETQ. The CDR3 sequence is 15 residues long. CDR3 sequence (DNA): TGCGCCAGCAGCCCGGGGACCTTGCCAAACGCTGAAGCTTTCTTT. Its translation: CASSPGTLPNAEAFF.

About this clonotype: A much larger clone lies a single base off, so this may be a read error. The chain uses TRBV4-3 and TRBJ2-3; 7 bases agree with TRBD2. With 0 bases clipped from V and 4 bases from J, the junction kept 10 bases outside the gene matches. The CDR3 loop spans 17 amino acids. Germline CDR1 and CDR2: LGHNA and YSLEER. The CDR3 coding sequence is TGCGCCAGCAGCCAAGAGAGAGCGGGGCGCCAGGCAGATACGCAGTATTTT. Translated: CASSQERAGRQADTQYF.

This chain uses TRBV19 with TRBJ2-3; 10 positions agree with TRBD1. The ends lost 4 bases at V and 1 base at J; junction bases unmatched: 5. Germline V lookup: CDR1 LNHDA, CDR2 SQIVND (reference sequence). This CDR3 contains 16 residues. DNA of the CDR3: TGTGCCAGTAGTAACCTGGACAGGGGGGGCACAGATACGCAGTATTTT. Protein product: CASSNLDRGGTDTQYF.

The chain links TRBV7-2 to TRBJ2-5; D not resolved. Trimming shortened V by 5 bases and J by 5 bases, and 21 bases separated the two germline ends. This CDR3 has 16 amino acids. Germline V gives CDR1 SGHTA, CDR2 FQGNSA. CDR3 nucleotide sequence: TGTGCCAGCAGCCCTGCCGCTGGCAATACCGCCGAGACCCAGTACTTC. It encodes CASSPAAGNTAETQYF.